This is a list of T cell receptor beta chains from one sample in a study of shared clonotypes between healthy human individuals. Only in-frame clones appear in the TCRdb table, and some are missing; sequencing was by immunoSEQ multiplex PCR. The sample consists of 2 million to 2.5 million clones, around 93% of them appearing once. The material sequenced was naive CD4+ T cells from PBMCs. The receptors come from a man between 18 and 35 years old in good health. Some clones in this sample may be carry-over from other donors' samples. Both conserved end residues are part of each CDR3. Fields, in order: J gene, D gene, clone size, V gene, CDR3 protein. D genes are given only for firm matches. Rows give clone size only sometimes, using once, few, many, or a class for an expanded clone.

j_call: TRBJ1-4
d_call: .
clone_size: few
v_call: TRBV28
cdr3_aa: CASSFLRELFF

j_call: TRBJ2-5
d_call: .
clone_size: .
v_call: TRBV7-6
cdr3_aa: CASSLSSGIWETQYF

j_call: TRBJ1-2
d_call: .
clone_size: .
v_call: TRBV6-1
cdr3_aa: CASSEASNYGYTF

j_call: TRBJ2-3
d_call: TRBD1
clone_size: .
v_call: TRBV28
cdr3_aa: CASSLGQGADTQYF

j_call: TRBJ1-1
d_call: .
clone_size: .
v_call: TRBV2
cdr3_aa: CASSANHPPRNTEAFF

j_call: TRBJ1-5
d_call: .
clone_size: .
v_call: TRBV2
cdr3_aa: CASSSNQPQHF

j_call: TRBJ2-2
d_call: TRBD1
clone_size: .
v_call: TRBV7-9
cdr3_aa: CASSTGTGTNTGELFF

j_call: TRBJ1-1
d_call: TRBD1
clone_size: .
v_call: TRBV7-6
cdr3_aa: CASSLDYRGTEAFF

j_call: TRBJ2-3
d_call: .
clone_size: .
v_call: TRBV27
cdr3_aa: CASSFQTGRVTDTQYF

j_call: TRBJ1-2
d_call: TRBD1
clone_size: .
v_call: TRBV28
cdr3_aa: CASSLWGGGQGDGYTF

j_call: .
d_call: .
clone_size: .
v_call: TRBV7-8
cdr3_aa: CASSPSADVSYEQYF

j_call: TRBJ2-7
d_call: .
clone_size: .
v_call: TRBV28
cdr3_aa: CASRGVGGASYEQYF

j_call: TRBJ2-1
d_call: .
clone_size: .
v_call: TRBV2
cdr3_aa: CASRALAHEQFF

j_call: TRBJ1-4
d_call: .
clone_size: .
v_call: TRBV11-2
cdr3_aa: CASSRASSASDRKNEKLFF

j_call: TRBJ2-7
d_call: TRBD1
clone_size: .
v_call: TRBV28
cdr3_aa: CASSAARDRGSLSQYF

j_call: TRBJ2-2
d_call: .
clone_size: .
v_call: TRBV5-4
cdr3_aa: CASSLGVVRRDTGELFF

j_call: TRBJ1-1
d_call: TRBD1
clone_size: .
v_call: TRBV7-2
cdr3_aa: CASLADREIEAFF

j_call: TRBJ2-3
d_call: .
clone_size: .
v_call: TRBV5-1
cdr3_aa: CASSLQFSGTTDTQYF

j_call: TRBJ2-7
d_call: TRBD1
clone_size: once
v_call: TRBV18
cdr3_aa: CASSPGQGLGRRHEQYF

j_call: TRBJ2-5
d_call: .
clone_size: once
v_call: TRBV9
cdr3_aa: CASSVGPTGTQETQYF

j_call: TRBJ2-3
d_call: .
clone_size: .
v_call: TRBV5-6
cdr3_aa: CASAERSTDTQYF

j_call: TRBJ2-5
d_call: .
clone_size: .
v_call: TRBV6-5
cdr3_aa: CASSHRQETQYF

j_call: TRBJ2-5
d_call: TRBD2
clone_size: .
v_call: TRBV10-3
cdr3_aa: CAISASSGETQYF

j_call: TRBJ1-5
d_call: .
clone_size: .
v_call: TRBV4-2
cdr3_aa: CASSQDPGQTNQPQHF